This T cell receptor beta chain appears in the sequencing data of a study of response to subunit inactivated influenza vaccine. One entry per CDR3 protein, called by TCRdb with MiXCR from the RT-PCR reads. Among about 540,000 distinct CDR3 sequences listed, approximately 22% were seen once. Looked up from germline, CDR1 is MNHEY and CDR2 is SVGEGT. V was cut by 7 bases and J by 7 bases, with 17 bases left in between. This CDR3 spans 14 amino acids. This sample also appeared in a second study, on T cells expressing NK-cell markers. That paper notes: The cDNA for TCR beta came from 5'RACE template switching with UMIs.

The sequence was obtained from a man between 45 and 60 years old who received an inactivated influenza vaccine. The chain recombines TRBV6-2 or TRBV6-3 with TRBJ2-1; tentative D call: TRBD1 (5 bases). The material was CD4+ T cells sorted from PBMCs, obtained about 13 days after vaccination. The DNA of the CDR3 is TGTGCCAGCAAGGTCATGGGGCTGGTGAATGAGCAGTTCTTC. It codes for CASKVMGLVNEQFF.